This T cell receptor (beta chain) is from a study of patients and donors after allogeneic stem cell transplantation. This clonotype was observed a handful of times. This CDR3 is 15 amino acids long. V lost 8 bases, J lost 5 bases, and 19 bases lay in between. One entry per CDR3 protein results from TCRdb running MiXCR on the RT-PCR reads. The sample has some 880,000 distinct CDR3 sequences; roughly 18% are singletons. The source of this sequence is a human donor who was either an allogeneic HSCT recipient or a stem cell or donor lymphocyte infusion donor (not recorded which). It is not recorded whose cells these are; they may come from a transplant donor. The chain links TRBV12-3 or TRBV12-4 to TRBJ1-5; maybe TRBD1 (6 bases). Sequencing was done on a sample of blood, either unsorted or a sorted T cell fraction (not recorded which). The CDR3 coding sequence is TGTGCCAGCCGTCGAATCGGGACACTTCATCAGCCCCAGCATTTT. It codes for CASRRIGTLHQPQHF.